A single sample gave rise to the 12 T cell receptor beta chains below, sequenced in a study of CD4 T cells in relation to SARS-CoV-2 and coronaviruses. Libraries were prepared by immunoSEQ multiplex PCR; TCRdb keeps only in-frame clonotypes and omits some of them. The table lists 36,000 or so clones, around 80% of them singletons, with roughly 2.8% in the top ten. For these receptors, no antigen is known. Sequenced sample: memory CD4+ T cells from PBMCs, cultured in vitro. The receptors were gathered from an adult with COVID-19.

The rearrangement joins TRBV7-6 to TRBJ2-6; D is possibly TRBD1 (5 bases). CDR1 SGHVS and CDR2 FNYEAQ come from the germline V gene. The V end was cut by 4 bases, the J end by 0 bases, with 13 bases between. This CDR3 is built from 17 residues. CDR3 nucleotide sequence: TGTGCCAGCAGCTATTTGACAGCCCTCTCTGGGGCCAACGTCCTGACTTTC. This gives the protein CASSYLTALSGANVLTF. Full variable domain (missing parts from reference TRBV7-6 and TRBJ2-6): GAGVSQSPRYKVTKRGQDVALRCDPISGHVSLYWYRQALGQGPEFLTYFNYEAQQDKSGLPNDRFSAERPEGSISTLTIQRTEQRDSAMYRCASSYLTALSGANVLTFGAGSRLTVL.

Only a few counts were recorded for this clone. This sequence joins TRBV2 and TRBJ2-1, with a tentative D call TRBD2 (6 bases). The CDR3 has 16 residues. Germline V lookup: CDR1 SNHLY, CDR2 FYNNEI. Trimming cost V 6 bases and J 0 bases, with 15 bases left between them. DNA for the CDR3: TGTGCCAGCAGGGCTAGCGAGACTTTCTCCTACAATGAGCAGTTCTTC. Translation gives CASRASETFSYNEQFF.

This chain uses TRBV3-1 (or the pseudogene TRBV3-2) with TRBJ1-1, with D hard to call. Trimming removed 4 bases at V and 5 bases at J, with 14 bases between. This CDR3 is built from 14 residues. Germline loops: CDR1 LGHDT, CDR2 YNNKEL (reference sequence). The CDR3 sequence is CASSPSLSRTEAFF. Here the CDR3 DNA reads TGTGCCAGCAGCCCGTCTCTCTCCAGGACTGAAGCTTTCTTT.

This chain joins TRBV4-1 and TRBJ1-5; D gene uncertain. CDR3 length: 17 amino acids. Trimming shortened V by 5 bases and J by 0 bases, and 17 bases separated the two germline ends. In germline, CDR1 is MGHRA, CDR2 YSYEKL. The CDR3 DNA reads TGCGCCAGCAGCGAACGAACGGGGAGCCATAGCAATCAGCCCCAGCATTTT. The encoded protein is CASSERTGSHSNQPQHF.

This clone has just a few counts. The V call is TRBV11-1, the J call TRBJ2-2; no clear D. Germline V CDR1 and CDR2: SGHAT, FQDESV (reference sequence). There are 14 residues in the CDR3. V was shortened by 3 bases and J by 3 bases, with 8 bases between the two germline ends. CDR3 amino acids: CASSFGRYTGELFF. The CDR3 DNA follows: TGTGCCAGCAGCTTCGGCAGATACACCGGGGAGCTGTTTTTT.

The chain links TRBV5-1 to TRBJ2-7; 8 bases line up with TRBD2. J was trimmed by 2 bases and V by 7 bases; bases with no gene match: 11. The germline V gene encodes CDR1 SGHRS and CDR2 YFSETQ. This CDR3 is built from 15 residues. CDR3 residues: CASQESGSGTYEQYF. The CDR3 region has the DNA TGCGCCAGCCAGGAAAGCGGGAGTGGTACCTACGAGCAGTACTTC.

The chain combines TRBV10-3 with TRBJ2-5, with D possibly matching TRBD1 (5 bases). The V end lost 5 bases, the J end lost 5 bases, and 15 bases lay between the germline ends. The CDR3 consists of 14 residues. Germline lookup yields CDR1 ENHRY and CDR2 SYGVKD. CDR3 sequence reads: CAISLQGPLETQYF. Here the CDR3 DNA reads TGTGCCATCAGTTTGCAGGGCCCCTTGGAGACCCAGTACTTC.

The chain links TRBV7-2 to TRBJ2-1; D not resolved. The CDR3 sequence is 12 residues long. V dropped 1 base and J dropped 3 bases, with 1 base sitting between them. CDR1 SGHTA and CDR2 FQGNSA come from the germline V gene. The CDR3 region is CASSLDYNEQFF. The CDR3 bases are TGTGCCAGCAGCTTAGACTACAATGAGCAGTTCTTC.

The genes are TRBV5-4 and TRBJ2-7; 7 bases line up with TRBD1. Germline CDR1 SGHNT, CDR2 YYREEE (reference sequence). The CDR3 is 14 amino acids. The V and J ends lost 3 bases and 1 base, in that order; junction bases with no gene match: 4. The CDR3: CASSSTGDSYEQYF. The DNA for the CDR3 is TGTGCCAGCAGCTCAACAGGGGATTCCTACGAGCAGTACTTC.

The chain has TRBV3-1 (or the pseudogene TRBV3-2) and TRBJ1-4; TRBD1 is a possible D gene (5 bases). Germline V CDR1 and CDR2: LGHDT, YNNKEL (reference sequence). The CDR3 loop spans 15 amino acids. The ends were cut back, 4 bases at V and 9 bases at J, with 18 bases in the middle. Here the CDR3 reads CASSRRGDPVKKLFF. CDR3 in DNA: TGTGCCAGCAGCCGCCGTGGGGACCCGGTCAAAAAACTGTTTTTT.

This chain links TRBV9 with TRBJ1-2; D remains ambiguous. The CDR3 is 15 amino acids. V was trimmed by 0 bases and J by 7 bases, leaving 16 bases between them. CDR1 is SGDLS and CDR2 is YYNGEE in the germline V gene. The CDR3 coding sequence is TGTGCCAGCAGCGTAGTAATTGAGCCGATTGGTGGCTACACCTTC. It encodes CASSVVIEPIGGYTF.

The chain joins TRBV2 to TRBJ2-3; 13 nucleotides line up with TRBD2. V shed 6 bases, J shed 2 bases, and the junction held 14 bases outside the gene matches. The CDR3 is 19 amino acids. Germline V gene data show CDR1 as SNHLY and CDR2 as FYNNEI. CDR3 sequence (DNA): TGTGCCAGCAGAATAAGAAAAGGGACTAGCGGGACAACCACAGATACGCAGTATTTT. The encoded protein is CASRIRKGTSGTTTDTQYF.